This is a list of T cell receptor beta chains from one sample in a study of shared clonotypes between healthy human individuals. The assay was immunoSEQ multiplex PCR, and TCRdb's table has in-frame clones only and misses some. Of fewer than 1.8 million clones listed, approximately 98.5% were seen once; the top ten hold 0.36%. Sample: naive CD4+ T cells sorted from blood. These receptors were collected from a man aged 25-45 years in good health. The CDR3 runs from the conserved cysteine through the conserved F or W. The order of the fields is V gene, J gene, clone size, D gene, CDR3 DNA, CDR3 protein. The D gene is left open where the match is weak. Clone size, where shown, is once, few, many, or a class for clones that have expanded.

v_call: TRBV5-1; j_call: TRBJ2-7; clone_size: NA; d_call: NA; cdr3_nt: TGCGCCAGCAGCGTCAAAGGGGGGTCCTACGAGCAGTACTTC; cdr3_aa: CASSVKGGSYEQYF
v_call: TRBV6-5; j_call: TRBJ1-5; clone_size: NA; d_call: NA; cdr3_nt: TGTGCCAGCAGTGCCCGGGACAGCAATCAGCCCCAGCATTTT; cdr3_aa: CASSARDSNQPQHF
v_call: TRBV2; j_call: TRBJ1-1; clone_size: NA; d_call: NA; cdr3_nt: TGTGCCAGCAGTGAAGCGCTGGGACGTAGGAACACTGAAGCTTTCTTT; cdr3_aa: CASSEALGRRNTEAFF
v_call: TRBV9; j_call: TRBJ2-7; clone_size: NA; d_call: TRBD2; cdr3_nt: TGTGCCAGCAGCGGAACGGCGGGAGGGCCTAGCGAGCAGTACTTC; cdr3_aa: CASSGTAGGPSEQYF
v_call: TRBV19; j_call: TRBJ1-2; clone_size: NA; d_call: NA; cdr3_nt: TGTGCCAGTACTTACGGGGACGGAGGTAACTATGGCTACACCTTC; cdr3_aa: CASTYGDGGNYGYTF
v_call: TRBV5-1; j_call: TRBJ1-1; clone_size: NA; d_call: NA; cdr3_nt: TGCGCCAGCAGCCCTGGTCGGGGGGAAGCTTTCTTT; cdr3_aa: CASSPGRGEAFF
v_call: TRBV6-1; j_call: TRBJ2-2; clone_size: once; d_call: TRBD2; cdr3_nt: TGTGCCAGCACTGGAGTAGCGGGAGGAACCGGGGAGCTGTTTTTT; cdr3_aa: CASTGVAGGTGELFF
v_call: TRBV18; j_call: TRBJ1-2; clone_size: NA; d_call: NA; cdr3_nt: TGTGCCAGCTCACCACCGAGAGGAGGTCATGGTGACACCTTC; cdr3_aa: CASSPPRGGHGDTF
v_call: TRBV27; j_call: TRBJ1-5; clone_size: NA; d_call: NA; cdr3_nt: TGTGCCAGCAGTTCGGGAACCCATAGCAATCAGCCCCAGCATTTT; cdr3_aa: CASSSGTHSNQPQHF
v_call: TRBV28; j_call: TRBJ2-7; clone_size: NA; d_call: NA; cdr3_nt: TGTGCCAGCAGTCCTAAGGGCGAGCAGTACTTC; cdr3_aa: CASSPKGEQYF
v_call: TRBV28; j_call: TRBJ2-1; clone_size: NA; d_call: TRBD2; cdr3_nt: TGTGCCAGCAGTCCGCCAGGGACTAGCCCCCTGGGGGAGCAGTTCTTC; cdr3_aa: CASSPPGTSPLGEQFF
v_call: TRBV5-1; j_call: TRBJ2-7; clone_size: NA; d_call: NA; cdr3_nt: TGCGCCAGCAGCTCTTCGCTAATAGTTTACGAGCAGTACTTC; cdr3_aa: CASSSSLIVYEQYF
v_call: TRBV7-2; j_call: TRBJ2-7; clone_size: NA; d_call: TRBD2; cdr3_nt: TGTGCCAGCAGCTCATCCGGACTAGCGGGATCCTACGAGCAGTACTTC; cdr3_aa: CASSSSGLAGSYEQYF
v_call: TRBV9; j_call: TRBJ2-7; clone_size: NA; d_call: TRBD2; cdr3_nt: TGTGCCAGCAGCGTAGGGAGCCTAGCGGGCTACGAGCAGTACTTC; cdr3_aa: CASSVGSLAGYEQYF
v_call: TRBV30; j_call: TRBJ2-1; clone_size: NA; d_call: NA; cdr3_nt: TGTGCCTGGAGTGTGGGGGATGAGCAGTTCTTC; cdr3_aa: CAWSVGDEQFF
v_call: TRBV6-6; j_call: TRBJ2-5; clone_size: NA; d_call: NA; cdr3_nt: TGTGCCAGCAGACACAGGGATATGGCAGAGACCCAGTACTTC; cdr3_aa: CASRHRDMAETQYF
v_call: TRBV15; j_call: TRBJ1-4; clone_size: NA; d_call: TRBD1; cdr3_nt: TGTGCCACCGAGAGGGGGCTTAATGAAAAACTGTTTTTT; cdr3_aa: CATERGLNEKLFF
v_call: TRBV7-2; j_call: TRBJ2-5; clone_size: NA; d_call: NA; cdr3_nt: TGTGCCAGCAGCTTCCTAGGCGTAGGCGGGCGAGAGACCCAGTACTTC; cdr3_aa: CASSFLGVGGRETQYF
v_call: TRBV10-3; j_call: TRBJ2-3; clone_size: NA; d_call: NA; cdr3_nt: TGTGCCATCAGAGGAGTAACGATTAGCACAGATACGCAGTATTTT; cdr3_aa: CAIRGVTISTDTQYF
v_call: TRBV5-5; j_call: TRBJ1-1; clone_size: NA; d_call: NA; cdr3_nt: TGTGCCAGCATCCTCTCCGGGCAAGGCACTGAAGCTTTCTTT; cdr3_aa: CASILSGQGTEAFF
v_call: TRBV9; j_call: TRBJ2-7; clone_size: NA; d_call: NA; cdr3_nt: TGTGCCAGCAGCCATAGTGGGCCCGCGGGACCCTACTCGGAAGAGCAGTACTTC; cdr3_aa: CASSHSGPAGPYSEEQYF
v_call: TRBV15; j_call: TRBJ2-2; clone_size: NA; d_call: NA; cdr3_nt: TGTGCCACCAGCAGTAACACCGGGGAGCTGTTTTTT; cdr3_aa: CATSSNTGELFF
v_call: TRBV5-1; j_call: TRBJ2-3; clone_size: once; d_call: NA; cdr3_nt: TGCGCCAGCAGCTTGATTCGGGAGAGCACAGATACGCAGTATTTT; cdr3_aa: CASSLIRESTDTQYF
v_call: TRBV21-1; j_call: TRBJ2-3; clone_size: NA; d_call: NA; cdr3_nt: TGTGCCAGCAGCAGGACTAGCGGGAGAAAGATTGTCGGAAAGTATTTT; cdr3_aa: CASSRTSGRKIVGKYF